These 30 T cell receptor beta chains came from one sample sequenced in a study of OX40 agonist ivuxolimab in advanced cancers. Clones were read by immunoSEQ multiplex PCR, and TCRdb kept only the in-frame ones, dropping some. This sample carries some 99,000 clones, roughly 89% of them seen once, and the ten largest clones take under 0.55%. The sequencing here drew on CD4+ or CD8+ T cells sorted from blood, taken in a trial of the OX40 agonist ivuxolimab. The origin of the receptors is an adult with an advanced solid tumor such as melanoma, head and neck, liver or kidney cancer.

This clone was counted a single time. The CDR3 region has the DNA TGCGCCAGCAGCCAAGATAGCGAGGGGGGGGAGCAGTACTTC. Protein: CASSQDSEGGEQYF. The J gene is TRBJ2-7, the V gene TRBV4-1; D possibly corresponds to TRBD2 (7 bases). The CDR3 is 14 residues long. Trimming took 0 bases from V and 7 from J, leaving 13 bases between them. The germline V gene has CDR1 MGHRA and CDR2 YSYEKL.

The chain recombines TRBV11-3 with TRBJ1-1; no definite D call. V was cut by 7 bases and J by 10 bases, with 25 bases left in between. Germline loops: CDR1 SGHNT, CDR2 YENEEA. The CDR3 covers 15 residues. Here the CDR3 DNA reads TGTGCCAGCATACGAGTCTACAGAGGGTACCCGGCAGCTTTCTTT. Translating gives CASIRVYRGYPAAFF.

V gene TRBV5-1 combines with J gene TRBJ1-1; D gene uncertain. Trimming removed 2 bases at V and 3 bases at J, with 14 bases between. CDR3 size: 15 residues. Germline lookup yields CDR1 SGHRS and CDR2 YFSETQ. This CDR3 is CASSLVGVADTEAFF. The CDR3 region has the DNA TGCGCCAGCAGCTTAGTTGGGGTTGCGGACACTGAAGCTTTCTTT.

This clone was seen a few times. Other DNA sequences in this sample translate to the same CDR3. The chain is built from TRBV5-4 and TRBJ2-5; 9 positions match TRBD2. Germline loops: CDR1 SGHNT, CDR2 YYREEE (reference sequence). This CDR3 contains 16 residues. V shed 0 bases, J shed 1 base, and the junction held 4 bases outside the gene matches. The CDR3 nucleotides are TGTGCCAGCAGCTTGGGAGGTAGCGGGGGCCAAGAGACCCAGTACTTC. Its protein product is CASSLGGSGGQETQYF. Supplemented by reference TRBV5-4 and TRBJ2-5, the full variable domain reads ETGVTQSPTHLIKTRGQQVTLRCSSQSGHNTVSWYQQALGQGPQFIFQYYREEENGRGNFPPRFSGLQFPNYSSELNVNALELDDSALYLCASSLGGSGGQETQYFGPGTRLLVL.

A word on this clone: The identical CDR3 is also encoded by other nucleotide sequences in the sample. This chain connects TRBV6-5 to TRBJ1-2; perhaps TRBD1 as D (5 bases). The CDR3 is 14 residues long. Germline lookup yields CDR1 MNHEY and CDR2 SVGAGI. The germline V and J ends were trimmed by 2 bases and 0 bases, with 7 bases remaining between them. CDR3 loop: CASSYGTANYGYTF. DNA of the CDR3: TGTGCCAGCAGTTACGGGACCGCTAACTATGGCTACACCTTC.

The J gene is TRBJ2-3, the V gene TRBV6-5; D remains unclear. The length of the CDR3 is 13 residues. The germline gives CDR1 MNHEY, CDR2 SVGAGI. V lost 6 bases, J lost 0 bases, and 7 bases lay in between. The CDR3 here is CASRQLSTDTQYF. The CDR3 DNA is TGTGCCAGCAGACAGCTTAGCACAGATACGCAGTATTTT.

The chain has TRBV4-1 and TRBJ1-2; TRBD1 aligns across 10 bases. V lost 1 base and J lost 4; bases outside the gene matches: 6. The CDR3 spans 16 residues. Germline V gene lookup returns CDR1 MGHRA and CDR2 YSYEKL. The CDR3 DNA reads TGCGCCAGCAGCCAAGTGGGACAGGGGATCGGCTATGGCTACACCTTC. Its translation: CASSQVGQGIGYGYTF.

This clone has only a few counts. The chain is built from TRBV11-1 and TRBJ2-3; no reliable D call. CDR3 length: 14 residues. Germline V gene sequence: CDR1 SGHAT, CDR2 FQDESV (reference sequence). V lost 5 bases, J lost 5 bases, and 14 bases lay in between. This chain's CDR3 is CASSPSPGGDTQYF. The CDR3 DNA reads TGTGCCAGCAGCCCCAGTCCGGGTGGAGATACGCAGTATTTT.

The gene calls are TRBV2 and TRBJ1-2; 8 nucleotides align to TRBD1. Per the germline V gene, CDR1 is SNHLY and CDR2 is FYNNEI. V trimming: 6 bases; J trimming: 2 bases; junction bases outside the gene matches: 2. The CDR3 loop spans 13 amino acids. CDR3 protein: CASRGQDNYGYTF. CDR3 DNA: TGTGCCAGCAGGGGACAGGACAACTATGGCTACACCTTC. Supplemented by reference TRBV2 and TRBJ1-2, the full variable domain reads EPEVTQTPSHQVTQMGQEVILRCVPISNHLYFYWYRQILGQKVEFLVSFYNNEISEKSEIFDDQFSVERPDGSNFTLKIRSTKLEDSAMYFCASRGQDNYGYTFGSGTRLTVV.

This clone was counted only a few times. CDR3 loop: CASSRTGYEQYF. The CDR3, as DNA: TGTGCCAGCAGCCGGACTGGGTACGAGCAGTACTTC. This rearrangement joins TRBV11-1 to TRBJ2-7; weak D call: TRBD2 (5 bases). Germline CDR1 is SGHAT and CDR2 is FQDESV (reference sequence). The length of the CDR3 is 12 residues. V lost 5 bases to trimming and J lost 4 bases, with 9 bases between them.

The chain recombines TRBV18 with TRBJ1-1; weak D call: TRBD1 (5 bases). The CDR3 has 14 amino acids. V shed 3 bases and J shed 1 base, with 9 bases lying between them. Germline CDR1 KGHSH, CDR2 LQKENI. CDR3 in DNA: TGTGCCAGCTCACCGTCGGGACCGAACACTGAAGCTTTCTTT. This gives the protein CASSPSGPNTEAFF.

Notes on this clone: Since no conserved phenylalanine or tryptophan closes the CDR3, a read error is the likely cause. The chain employs TRBV6-1 and TRBJ1-6; TRBD1 matches 8 bases. The J segment lost 10 bases and the V segment lost 4 bases, leaving 9 bases of the junction unmatched. In germline, CDR1 is MNHNS, CDR2 SASEGT. The CDR3 has 15 amino acids. The CDR3 nucleotides are TGTGCCAGCAGTGTTCAGGGGGCTTTGGACTCACCCCTCCACCTT. Encoded protein: CASSVQGALDSPLHL.

This clone was detected once. The CDR3 coding sequence is TGTGCCAGCAGCTTAGAGTCGGGGGTGGCTGGAAACACCATATATTTT. It encodes CASSLESGVAGNTIYF. The chain links TRBV7-6 to TRBJ1-3, with D maybe TRBD1 (5 bases). This CDR3 contains 16 residues. The germline V gene encodes CDR1 SGHVS and CDR2 FNYEAQ. With 1 base removed from V and 2 bases from J, the gap between germline ends came to 12 bases.

This chain uses TRBV7-2 with TRBJ1-2; a weak D match, TRBD1 (6 bases). V lost 4 bases to trimming and J lost 6 bases, with 15 bases between them. The CDR3 spans 14 residues. CDR1 and CDR2 from the germline V gene are SGHTA and FQGNSA. This chain's CDR3 is CASSSPTGLHGYTF. The DNA for the CDR3 is TGTGCCAGCAGCTCCCCCACAGGGCTTCATGGCTACACCTTC.

This clone has a single count. V is TRBV29-1 and J is TRBJ2-7; 9 bases are shared with TRBD1. Unmatched junction bases numbered 6, after V lost 1 base and J lost 2 bases. The germline gives CDR1 SQVTM, CDR2 ANQGSEA. This CDR3 comprises 15 residues. The DNA for the CDR3 is TGCAGCGTTGAAGTTCCACAGGGGGCTGCCTACGAGCAGTACTTC. It encodes CSVEVPQGAAYEQYF.

V usage is TRBV2 and J usage is TRBJ1-1; 10 bases fit TRBD1. Germline CDR1 reads SNHLY; CDR2 reads FYNNEI. The length of the CDR3 is 14 residues. The trim removed 6 bases at V and 5 bases at J, leaving 6 bases unmatched. The CDR3 loop is CASRAGTGVTEAFF. For the CDR3, the DNA is TGTGCCAGCAGGGCCGGGACAGGGGTTACTGAAGCTTTCTTT.

The genes are TRBV5-8 and TRBJ2-4; D may be TRBD1 or TRBD2 (5 bases each). CDR3 length equals 13 residues. Germline V gene data show CDR1 as SGHTS and CDR2 as YDEGEE. Trimming stripped 4 bases from V and 6 bases from J, with 11 bases between. This CDR3 is CASSPGTVNIQYF. In DNA form, the CDR3 reads TGTGCCAGCAGCCCCGGGACGGTAAACATTCAGTACTTC.

The rearrangement links TRBV5-1 to TRBJ2-7; 12 positions match TRBD1. This CDR3 has 18 amino acids. The germline V gene encodes CDR1 SGHRS and CDR2 YFSETQ. Trimming cost V 3 bases and J 0 bases; bases outside gene matches: 10. CDR3 nucleotides: TGCGCCAGCAGCTATAGGGGGACAGGGGGCCAAAGCTCCTACGAGCAGTACTTC. Translating gives CASSYRGTGGQSSYEQYF.

The J gene is TRBJ2-1, the V gene TRBV10-3, with D perhaps being TRBD1 or TRBD2 (5 bases each). Between the trimmed V and J ends, which lost 1 base and 14 bases, there was a span of 15 bases. The CDR3 has 13 amino acids. Germline values: CDR1 ENHRY, CDR2 SYGVKD. The CDR3 here is CAISEFRDAYKFF. CDR3 DNA sequence: TGTGCCATCAGTGAGTTCCGGGACGCCTACAAGTTCTTC.

The chain combines TRBV6-1 with TRBJ1-2; possibly TRBD1 for D (5 bases). The CDR3 contains 12 residues. Between the trimmed V and J ends, which lost 2 bases and 6 bases, there was a span of 7 bases. CDR1 and CDR2 from the germline V gene are MNHNS and SASEGT. This chain's CDR3 is CASSEQGDGYTF. DNA for the CDR3: TGTGCCAGCAGTGAACAGGGCGATGGCTACACCTTC.

This chain connects TRBV18 to TRBJ2-5; D is perhaps TRBD1 or TRBD2 (5 bases each). The V gene lost 4 bases and the J gene lost 2 bases, with 14 bases spanning the gap. The CDR3 has 15 residues. In germline, CDR1 is KGHSH, CDR2 LQKENI. Here the CDR3 DNA reads TGTGCCAGCTCACAGATGCGAGGGGAACAAGAGACCCAGTACTTC. Translating gives CASSQMRGEQETQYF.

The genes are TRBV6-5 and TRBJ1-4, with 8 bases that match TRBD1. Germline lookup yields CDR1 MNHEY and CDR2 SVGAGI. Unmatched junction bases numbered 4, after V lost 4 bases and J lost 0 bases. CDR3 length: 16 amino acids. DNA for the CDR3: TGTGCCAGCAGTTCCGTACAGGGGGCAACTAATGAAAAACTGTTTTTT. Translated, it gives CASSSVQGATNEKLFF.

V usage is TRBV18 and J usage is TRBJ1-2; 7 nucleotides agree with TRBD1. In germline, CDR1 is KGHSH, CDR2 LQKENI. The trim removed 3 bases at V and 4 bases at J, leaving 8 bases unmatched. This CDR3 spans 15 amino acids. The CDR3 loop is CASSPPTGQLYGYTF. DNA of the CDR3: TGTGCCAGCTCACCCCCGACAGGGCAGCTCTATGGCTACACCTTC.

The J gene is TRBJ2-7, the V gene TRBV5-4; TRBD2 is a possible D gene (6 bases). V lost 1 base to trimming and J lost 2 bases, with 13 bases between them. Germline V lookup: CDR1 SGHNT, CDR2 YYREEE (reference sequence). CDR3 size: 15 residues. CDR3 residues: CASSLLRGGTYEQYF. CDR3 in DNA: TGTGCCAGCAGCTTGCTCCGAGGAGGGACCTACGAGCAGTACTTC.

The chain carries TRBV4-1 and TRBJ2-1; 11 bases line up with TRBD2. Germline values: CDR1 MGHRA, CDR2 YSYEKL. V shed 4 bases and J 7 bases; nucleotides not matched to a gene: 12. This CDR3 is 17 amino acids long. The CDR3 sequence is CASSRGGLAVMGNEQFF. The CDR3 DNA follows: TGCGCCAGCAGCCGCGGGGGACTAGCGGTTATGGGTAATGAGCAGTTCTTC.

In its sample, this clone was seen once. V is TRBV5-4 and J is TRBJ1-3; D call uncertain. The germline V gene has CDR1 SGHNT and CDR2 YYREEE (reference sequence). This CDR3 region has 17 residues. V lost 4 bases to trimming and J lost 1 base, with 18 bases between them. The CDR3 DNA sequence: TGTGCCAGCAGCCGCCGGCGTTTAGGGTTTTCTGGAAACACCATATATTTT. It codes for CASSRRRLGFSGNTIYF.

The genes are TRBV6-5 and TRBJ2-6; D call uncertain. The CDR3 spans 16 residues. The germline gives CDR1 MNHEY, CDR2 SVGAGI. Trimming took off 4 bases at V and 0 bases at J, with 10 bases between the two ends. Here the CDR3 reads CASSSIQSSGANVLTF. CDR3 sequence (DNA): TGTGCCAGCAGTTCGATACAGAGCTCTGGGGCCAACGTCCTGACTTTC.

The V gene is TRBV2, the J gene TRBJ2-7, with TRBD1 identical over 11 bases. Per germline, CDR1 SNHLY and CDR2 FYNNEI. There are 15 residues in the CDR3. Germline trimming cut 3 bases from V and 6 bases from J; bases unmatched to any gene: 7. In nucleotides, the CDR3 is TGTGCCAGCAGTGATCGCGGACAGGGGGCGGGCGAGCAGTACTTC. Residues: CASSDRGQGAGEQYF.

The rearrangement links TRBV5-1 to TRBJ1-3; 7 nucleotides match TRBD1. The ends lost 4 bases at V and 0 bases at J; junction bases unmatched: 7. Germline V gene sequence: CDR1 SGHRS, CDR2 YFSETQ. The CDR3 sequence is 16 residues long. The CDR3 DNA reads as TGCGCCAGCAGCCAGGGACAGACTAGCTCTGGAAACACCATATATTTT. It yields the protein CASSQGQTSSGNTIYF.

This rearrangement joins TRBV15 to TRBJ2-1; D ambiguous. Germline loops: CDR1 LNHNV, CDR2 YYDKDF (reference sequence). V was shortened by 8 bases and J by 10 bases, with 12 bases between the two germline ends. The CDR3 loop spans 11 amino acids. CDR3 in amino acids: CATAVKEEQFF. The CDR3 DNA sequence: TGTGCCACCGCTGTGAAAGAAGAGCAGTTCTTC.